This TCR beta chain was identified during a study of T cell repertoires in cytomegalovirus infection. CDR1 and CDR2 (germline): SGHNT, YENEEA. With 4 bases removed from V and 0 bases from J, the gap between germline ends came to 13 bases. This CDR3 has 15 amino acids. TCRdb processed the reads anew with MiXCR; each CDR3 protein has one entry. The data contain about 490,000 distinct CDR3 sequences, 15% to 20% of them seen just once; the ten biggest clones take up about 24%. Of note for this clonotype: This sequence may be a read error, since a much larger clone differs from it by one base. Here the CDR3 omits its conserved ending phenylalanine or tryptophan, so a read error is the likely source.

The sequence came from a human donor in good health (CMV status not recorded). Some clones in this sample may be carry-over from other donors' samples. The V gene is TRBV11-3, the J gene TRBJ2-7, with D perhaps given as TRBD1 or TRBD2 (5 bases each). Sequencing was carried out using CD8+ T cells from PBMCs. Here the CDR3 DNA reads TGTGCCAGCAGCTCCAACCGGGACGGCTCCTACGAGCAGTACTTA. This encodes CASSSNRDGSYEQYL.